This is a list of T cell receptor beta chains from one sample in a study of blood T cells in healthy people across ages. In TCRdb, the 5' RACE reads were re-called with MiXCR into one record per CDR3 protein. The sample includes roughly 2 million distinct CDR3 sequences, roughly 50% of them seen just once. Sequencing was done on a sample of blood. The origin of the receptors is a middle-aged woman in good health. CDR3s include the opening cysteine and the closing phenylalanine or tryptophan. The order of the fields is clone size, V gene, J gene, D gene, CDR3 protein, CDR3 DNA. The D gene is left open where the match is weak. Expanded clones get a size class; other rows say once, few or many, or leave the size out.

size: -
V: TRBV20-1
J: TRBJ2-7
D: -
CDR3: CSGDGSSSYEQYF
DNA: TGCAGTGGGGACGGGTCCTCGTCCTACGAGCAGTACTTC

size: -
V: TRBV2
J: TRBJ2-3
D: TRBD2
CDR3: CASSIRGPGAGGPGDTQYF
DNA: TGTGCCAGCAGCATACGGGGCCCAGGGGCGGGGGGCCCTGGAGATACGCAGTATTTT

size: -
V: TRBV7-3
J: TRBJ2-2
D: -
CDR3: CASSPKKGSNTGELFF
DNA: TGTGCCAGCAGCCCTAAAAAGGGTTCTAACACCGGGGAGCTGTTTTTT

size: -
V: TRBV7-2
J: TRBJ2-7
D: -
CDR3: CASSLGLGIEQYF
DNA: TGTGCCAGCAGCTTAGGCTTGGGGATCGAGCAGTACTTC

size: few
V: TRBV7-9
J: TRBJ2-5
D: -
CDR3: CASSLPGTNQETQYF
DNA: TGTGCCAGCAGTCTTCCCGGGACAAACCAAGAGACCCAGTACTTC

size: -
V: TRBV6-2/TRBV6-3
J: TRBJ2-7
D: -
CDR3: CASTLWGVRETRYF
DNA: TGTGCCAGCACCCTCTGGGGGGTCCGAGAGACCCGGTACTTC

size: many
V: TRBV7-2
J: TRBJ2-3
D: -
CDR3: CASSLVRADTQYF
DNA: TGTGCCAGCAGCTTAGTGCGAGCAGATACGCAGTATTTT

size: -
V: TRBV5-1
J: TRBJ2-5
D: -
CDR3: CASRRGSDQETQYF
DNA: TGCGCCAGCAGACGAGGGTCTGACCAAGAGACCCAGTACTTC

size: -
V: TRBV20-1
J: TRBJ1-2
D: TRBD1
CDR3: CSAHGTVRGYGYTF
DNA: TGCAGTGCCCACGGGACAGTTCGAGGCTATGGCTACACCTTC

size: -
V: TRBV20-1
J: TRBJ2-7
D: TRBD1
CDR3: CSARDHRGTGGYEQYF
DNA: TGCAGTGCTAGAGACCATAGGGGGACAGGGGGCTACGAGCAGTACTTC

size: -
V: TRBV7-2
J: TRBJ1-2
D: TRBD1
CDR3: CASPGTAGYTF
DNA: TGTGCCAGCCCCGGGACAGCCGGCTACACCTTC

size: -
V: TRBV15
J: TRBJ2-1
D: -
CDR3: CATSRDPNNEQFF
DNA: TGTGCCACCAGCAGAGACCCCAACAATGAGCAGTTCTTC

size: -
V: TRBV7-2
J: TRBJ2-7
D: -
CDR3: CASSLETYNEQYF
DNA: TGTGCCAGCAGCTTGGAGACCTACAATGAGCAGTACTTC

size: -
V: TRBV6-6
J: TRBJ2-3
D: -
CDR3: CASSDSVGASTDTQYF
DNA: TGTGCCAGCAGTGATTCGGTGGGGGCAAGCACAGATACGCAGTATTTT

size: few
V: TRBV29-1
J: TRBJ2-7
D: -
CDR3: CSVVGEGTYEQYF
DNA: TGCAGCGTTGTTGGTGAGGGTACCTACGAGCAGTACTTC

size: -
V: TRBV9
J: TRBJ2-1
D: TRBD2
CDR3: CASSVAPELAGIYNEQFF
DNA: TGTGCCAGCAGCGTAGCCCCGGAACTAGCGGGGATCTACAATGAGCAGTTCTTC

size: -
V: TRBV12-3/TRBV12-4
J: TRBJ2-7
D: TRBD1
CDR3: CASSLTGGVEQYF
DNA: TGTGCCAGCAGCCTAACAGGGGGTGTCGAGCAGTACTTC

size: -
V: TRBV7-2
J: TRBJ2-7
D: TRBD1
CDR3: CASSSHLGTGIYEQYF
DNA: TGTGCCAGCAGCAGCCACCTCGGGACAGGGATATACGAGCAGTACTTC

size: -
V: TRBV15
J: TRBJ2-5
D: -
CDR3: CATSPQVIRETQYF
DNA: TGTGCCACCAGCCCACAGGTTATCCGAGAGACCCAGTACTTC

size: once
V: TRBV2
J: TRBJ2-1
D: TRBD2
CDR3: CASSEARLADQFF
DNA: TGTGCCAGCAGTGAAGCGCGTCTAGCGGACCAGTTCTTC

size: -
V: TRBV5-1
J: TRBJ2-7
D: -
CDR3: CASSHSIQDEQYF
DNA: TGCGCCAGCAGCCATTCTATACAGGACGAGCAGTACTTC

size: -
V: TRBV13
J: TRBJ2-3
D: TRBD1
CDR3: CASTIVGDRGEEADTQYF
DNA: TGTGCCAGCACCATAGTCGGGGACAGGGGGGAAGAAGCAGATACGCAGTATTTT

size: -
V: TRBV4-1
J: TRBJ1-1
D: -
CDR3: CASSQQNQGNTEAFF
DNA: TGCGCCAGCAGCCAACAAAATCAGGGAAACACTGAAGCTTTCTTT

size: few
V: TRBV15
J: TRBJ2-7
D: TRBD2
CDR3: CATSRGASGAYEQYF
DNA: TGTGCCACCAGCAGAGGGGCTAGCGGGGCCTACGAGCAGTACTTC

size: few
V: TRBV6-2/TRBV6-3
J: TRBJ2-5
D: -
CDR3: CASSSPPRHQETQYF
DNA: TGTGCCAGCAGTTCTCCCCCGCGACACCAAGAGACCCAGTACTTC

size: -
V: TRBV12-3/TRBV12-4
J: TRBJ2-4
D: -
CDR3: CASSSRTQLGNIQYF
DNA: TGTGCCAGCAGTTCCCGGACCCAGTTGGGGAACATTCAGTACTTC

size: -
V: TRBV29-1
J: TRBJ2-4
D: -
CDR3: CSARSRGTKNIQYF
DNA: TGCAGCGCCCGGAGTCGGGGGACCAAAAACATTCAGTACTTC

size: -
V: TRBV9
J: TRBJ2-1
D: -
CDR3: CASSHGTANEQFF
DNA: TGTGCCAGCAGCCATGGCACTGCTAATGAGCAGTTCTTC

size: -
V: TRBV5-5
J: TRBJ2-7
D: -
CDR3: CASSSHGAFYEQYF
DNA: TGTGCCAGCAGCTCCCACGGGGCATTCTACGAGCAGTACTTC

size: -
V: TRBV7-2
J: TRBJ2-7
D: -
CDR3: CASGRQNYEQYF
DNA: TGTGCCAGTGGACGGCAGAACTACGAGCAGTACTTC

size: once
V: TRBV4-3
J: TRBJ1-6
D: TRBD1
CDR3: CASSRSGQGFSPLHF
DNA: TGCGCCAGCAGCCGGTCGGGACAGGGCTTTTCACCCCTCCACTTT

size: few
V: TRBV7-9
J: TRBJ2-1
D: TRBD1
CDR3: CASSSLGGQDYNEQFF
DNA: TGTGCCAGCAGCTCCCTGGGGGGACAGGATTACAATGAGCAGTTCTTC

size: -
V: TRBV27
J: TRBJ1-2
D: TRBD1
CDR3: CASSLSTGGRYGYTF
DNA: TGTGCCAGCAGTTTAAGCACAGGGGGACGGTATGGCTACACCTTC